A single sample gave rise to the 19 T cell receptor beta chains below, sequenced in a study of cytomegalovirus exposure and HLA in healthy donors. The PCR made use of 60 Vbeta and 13 Jbeta primers. The data were produced by immunoSEQ multiplex PCR, yet TCRdb's version contains in-frame clones alone and is incomplete. The data show 150,000 to 200,000 clones, over 70% seen once. Material for sequencing was PBMCs. These receptors all stem from a woman aged 25 to 39 in good health and CMV-seropositive.

The V gene is TRBV6-5, the J gene TRBJ1-1, with D unclear. Trimming took 1 base from V and 0 from J, leaving 9 bases between them. The CDR3 totals 15 residues. Looked up from germline, CDR1 is MNHEY and CDR2 is SVGAGI. The CDR3: CASSYFRVVNTEAFF. The CDR3 DNA reads TGTGCCAGCAGTTACTTCCGGGTGGTGAACACTGAAGCTTTCTTT.

The J gene is TRBJ1-3, the V gene TRBV9, with D tentatively TRBD1 (6 bases). The CDR3 runs 18 residues. Trimming removed 4 bases at V and 0 bases at J, with 20 bases between. Per the germline V gene, CDR1 is SGDLS and CDR2 is YYNGEE. The CDR3 reads CASSPWGTGTLSGNTIYF. The CDR3, as DNA: TGTGCCAGCAGCCCCTGGGGCACAGGGACCCTCTCTGGAAACACCATATATTTT.

This clone has only one observation. The chain carries TRBV9 and TRBJ2-1, with 10 positions matching TRBD1. CDR1 is SGDLS, CDR2 YYNGEE, per germline. With 3 bases clipped from V and 4 bases from J, the junction kept 7 bases outside the gene matches. The CDR3 sequence is 16 residues long. CDR3 coding DNA: TGTGCCAGCAGCGCCATGGGACAGGGGACGTACAATGAGCAGTTCTTC. Its translation is CASSAMGQGTYNEQFF.

The chain has TRBV30 and TRBJ2-5; weak D call: TRBD2 (6 bases). CDR3 length: 13 amino acids. V was clipped by 8 bases and J by 1 base, with 14 bases between them. Per the germline V gene, CDR1 is GTSNPN and CDR2 is SVGIG (reference sequence). The CDR3 region is CALAEGPQETQYF. As DNA, the CDR3 is TGTGCCCTCGCGGAGGGCCCCCAAGAGACCCAGTACTTC. Looking up the rest from reference TRBV30 and TRBJ2-5 gives the full variable domain: SQTIHQWPATLVQPVGSPLSLECTVEGTSNPNLYWYRQAAGRGLQLLFYSVGIGQISSEVPQNLSASRPQDRQFILSSKKLLLSDSGFYLCALAEGPQETQYFGPGTRLLVL.

The J gene is TRBJ1-4, the V gene TRBV7-9, with a possible D match to TRBD1 (5 bases). CDR1 is SEHNR and CDR2 is FQNEAQ in the germline V gene (reference sequence). The germline V and J ends were trimmed by 4 bases and 8 bases, with 14 bases remaining between them. This CDR3 comprises 14 residues. CDR3 protein: CASSSGQTGEKLFF. The DNA of the CDR3 is TGTGCCAGCAGCTCAGGGCAGACTGGGGAAAAACTGTTTTTT.

The chain couples TRBV5-1 to TRBJ2-1, with 8 nucleotides matching TRBD1. The V gene end was trimmed by 0 bases and the J gene end by 3 bases; junction bases not matched to a gene: 5. The CDR3 is 16 residues long. From germline, CDR1 is SGHRS and CDR2 YFSETQ. Written as DNA, the CDR3 is TGCGCCAGCAGCTTGGAGGGGACAGGACTCTACAATGAGCAGTTCTTC. This encodes CASSLEGTGLYNEQFF. Full variable domain (rest looked up from reference TRBV5-1 and TRBJ2-1): KAGVTQTPRYLIKTRGQQVTLSCSPISGHRSVSWYQQTPGQGLQFLFEYFSETQRNKGNFPGRFSGRQFSNSRSEMNVSTLELGDSALYLCASSLEGTGLYNEQFFGPGTRLTVL.

This chain links TRBV13 with TRBJ1-1, with 11 bases lining up with TRBD1. CDR3 size: 15 residues. Germline trimming cut 3 bases from V and 2 bases from J; bases unmatched to any gene: 2. From germline, CDR1 is PRHDT and CDR2 FYEKMQ (reference sequence). CDR3 loop: CASSFGQGANTEAFF. The CDR3 coding sequence is TGTGCCAGCAGCTTTGGACAGGGGGCAAACACTGAAGCTTTCTTT.

The V gene is TRBV6-5, the J gene TRBJ2-7; 8 positions match TRBD2. Trimming took 5 bases from V and 6 from J; bases not matched to a gene: 9. The CDR3 is made up of 14 amino acids. The germline gives CDR1 MNHEY, CDR2 SVGAGI. The CDR3 nucleotides read TGTGCCAGCAGTCTCACTAGCGGCCCCTTCGAGCAGTACTTC. Protein product: CASSLTSGPFEQYF.

This chain joins TRBV7-6 and TRBJ1-3, with D possibly TRBD1 on 6 matching bases. This CDR3 is 15 amino acids long. The V and J ends lost 5 bases and 0 bases respectively, with 11 bases between them. Germline loops: CDR1 SGHVS, CDR2 FNYEAQ. The CDR3 region is CASSVDRTSGNTIYF. The CDR3 DNA reads TGTGCCAGCAGCGTAGACAGGACCTCTGGAAACACCATATATTTT.

V usage is TRBV7-9 and J usage is TRBJ1-4, with D possibly being TRBD1 (6 bases). Germline V gene lookup returns CDR1 SEHNR and CDR2 FQNEAQ (reference sequence). V was clipped by 1 base and J by 7 bases, with 16 bases between them. The length of the CDR3 is 16 residues. The CDR3 sequence is CASSLGQDLAGEKLFF. For the CDR3, the DNA is TGTGCCAGCAGCTTAGGACAGGACTTAGCCGGTGAAAAACTGTTTTTT.

V is TRBV5-1 and J is TRBJ1-1; D is possibly TRBD1 (6 bases). V gave up 0 bases and J gave up 5 bases, with 11 bases separating them. This CDR3 region has 14 residues. Per germline, CDR1 SGHRS and CDR2 YFSETQ. CDR3 nucleotides: TGCGCCAGCAGCTTGGAGGGGGAGGGGACTGAAGCTTTCTTT. It encodes CASSLEGEGTEAFF.

V and J are TRBV28 and TRBJ2-7; 9 bases fit TRBD1. V shed 6 bases, J shed 3 bases, and the junction held 3 bases outside the gene matches. The germline gives CDR1 MDHEN, CDR2 SYDVKM. This CDR3 spans 13 amino acids. In nucleotides, the CDR3 is TGTGCCAGCAGAAGGACAGGGGTCTACGAGCAGTACTTC. Translation: CASRRTGVYEQYF. The full variable domain, with the rest looked up from reference TRBV28 and TRBJ2-7, is DVKVTQSSRYLVKRTGEKVFLECVQDMDHENMFWYRQDPGLGLRLIYFSYDVKMKEKGDIPEGYSVSREKKERFSLILESASTNQTSMYLCASRRTGVYEQYFGPGTRLTVT.

The chain combines TRBV6-5 with TRBJ1-5; the match to TRBD1 covers 7 bases. The CDR3 runs to 13 residues. With 4 bases clipped from V and 5 bases from J, the junction kept 2 bases outside the gene matches. Germline CDR1 reads MNHEY; CDR2 reads SVGAGI. CDR3 DNA sequence: TGTGCCAGCAGTTTAGGGACAGATCAGCCCCAGCATTTT. As protein: CASSLGTDQPQHF.

The V gene is TRBV5-6, the J gene TRBJ2-3; D gene ambiguous. Trimming took off 4 bases at V and 2 bases at J, with 8 bases between the two ends. Germline V CDR1 and CDR2: SGHDT, YYEEEE. The CDR3 runs to 13 residues. CDR3 coding DNA: TGTGCCAGCAGCCGGGTATTCACAGATACGCAGTATTTT. Translating gives CASSRVFTDTQYF.

The V and J genes are TRBV9 and TRBJ2-1; 10 bases agree with TRBD2. Trimming removed 2 bases from V and 6 bases from J; junction bases left unmatched: 14. The CDR3 covers 18 residues. Per the germline V gene, CDR1 is SGDLS and CDR2 is YYNGEE. The CDR3 DNA sequence: TGTGCCAGCAGCGTCCTAATGGCTAGCGGGAGCGTTTTCAATGAGCAGTTCTTC. It translates to CASSVLMASGSVFNEQFF.

This clone appeared once. The rearrangement links TRBV5-1 to TRBJ2-5; TRBD1 matches 8 bases. The germline V gene has CDR1 SGHRS and CDR2 YFSETQ. This CDR3 comprises 16 residues. The V gene end was trimmed by 2 bases and the J gene end by 1 base; junction bases not matched to a gene: 7. The CDR3 loop is CASSFGQGSVQETQYF. CDR3 DNA sequence: TGCGCCAGCAGCTTTGGACAGGGAAGTGTCCAAGAGACCCAGTACTTC. The whole variable domain, remainder taken from reference TRBV5-1 and TRBJ2-5, is KAGVTQTPRYLIKTRGQQVTLSCSPISGHRSVSWYQQTPGQGLQFLFEYFSETQRNKGNFPGRFSGRQFSNSRSEMNVSTLELGDSALYLCASSFGQGSVQETQYFGPGTRLLVL.

This clone was seen a handful of times. The chain carries TRBV28 and TRBJ2-7; 14 bases line up with TRBD2. Germline V lookup: CDR1 MDHEN, CDR2 SYDVKM. The V and J ends lost 6 bases and 9 bases, in that order; junction bases with no gene match: 10. The CDR3 extends over 15 amino acids. The CDR3 sequence is CASSVPGLAGGGQYF. Here the CDR3 DNA reads TGTGCCAGCAGCGTACCAGGACTAGCGGGGGGAGGGCAGTACTTC.

The chain combines TRBV5-1 with TRBJ2-3; 11 nucleotides agree with TRBD2. The CDR3 is made up of 16 amino acids. Trimming removed 3 bases from V and 0 bases from J; junction bases left unmatched: 3. Germline V gene lookup returns CDR1 SGHRS and CDR2 YFSETQ. The CDR3 DNA reads as TGCGCCAGCAGCTGGGGGACTAGCGGAAGCACAGATACGCAGTATTTT. Translating gives CASSWGTSGSTDTQYF.

This clone was counted a single time. J is TRBJ2-1 and V is TRBV15; 10 nucleotides agree with TRBD1. The CDR3 covers 17 residues. Germline V gene lookup returns CDR1 LNHNV and CDR2 YYDKDF (reference sequence). V shed 5 bases and J 7 bases; nucleotides not matched to a gene: 14. The CDR3 loop reads CATSPQVGQGEWNEQFF. The CDR3 coding sequence is TGTGCCACCAGCCCTCAAGTTGGACAGGGGGAATGGAATGAGCAGTTCTTC.